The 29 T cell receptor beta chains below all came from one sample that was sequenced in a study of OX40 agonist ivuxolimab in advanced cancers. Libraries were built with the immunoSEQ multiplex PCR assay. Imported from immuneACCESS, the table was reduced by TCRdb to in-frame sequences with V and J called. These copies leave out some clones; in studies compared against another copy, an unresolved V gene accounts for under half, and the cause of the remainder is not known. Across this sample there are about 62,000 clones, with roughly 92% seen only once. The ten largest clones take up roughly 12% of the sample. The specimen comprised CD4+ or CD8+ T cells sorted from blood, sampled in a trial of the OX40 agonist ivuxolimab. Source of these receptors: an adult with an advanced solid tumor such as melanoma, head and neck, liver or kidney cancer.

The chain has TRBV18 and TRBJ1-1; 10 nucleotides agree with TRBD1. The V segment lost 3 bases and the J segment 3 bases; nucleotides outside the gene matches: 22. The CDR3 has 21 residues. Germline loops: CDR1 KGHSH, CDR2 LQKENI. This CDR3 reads CASSPLATFWPGQGEDTEAFF. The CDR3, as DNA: TGTGCCAGCTCACCCTTGGCGACCTTCTGGCCCGGACAGGGGGAGGACACTGAAGCTTTCTTT.

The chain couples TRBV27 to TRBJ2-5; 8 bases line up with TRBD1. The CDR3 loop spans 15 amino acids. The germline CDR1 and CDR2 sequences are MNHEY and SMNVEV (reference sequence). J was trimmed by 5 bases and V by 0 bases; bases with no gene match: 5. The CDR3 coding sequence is TGTGCCAGCAGTTTATCGGCAGGGGGCGATGAGACCCAGTACTTC. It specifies CASSLSAGGDETQYF.

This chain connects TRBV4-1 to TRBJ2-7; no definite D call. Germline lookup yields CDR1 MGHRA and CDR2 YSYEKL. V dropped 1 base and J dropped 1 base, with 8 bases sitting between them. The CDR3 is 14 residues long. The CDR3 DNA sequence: TGCGCCAGCAGCCAAGGAGAACTTTCCTACGAGCAGTACTTC. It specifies CASSQGELSYEQYF.

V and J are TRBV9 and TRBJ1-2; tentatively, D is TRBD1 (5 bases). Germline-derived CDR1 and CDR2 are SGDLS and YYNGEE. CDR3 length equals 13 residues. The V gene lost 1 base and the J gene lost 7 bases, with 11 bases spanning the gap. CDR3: CASSVNDRPGYTF. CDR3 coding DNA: TGTGCCAGCAGCGTAAACGACAGACCTGGCTACACCTTC. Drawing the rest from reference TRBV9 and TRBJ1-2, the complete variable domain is DSGVTQTPKHLITATGQRVTLRCSPRSGDLSVYWYQQSLDQGLQFLIQYYNGEERAKGNILERFSAQQFPDLHSELNLSSLELGDSALYFCASSVNDRPGYTFGSGTRLTVV.

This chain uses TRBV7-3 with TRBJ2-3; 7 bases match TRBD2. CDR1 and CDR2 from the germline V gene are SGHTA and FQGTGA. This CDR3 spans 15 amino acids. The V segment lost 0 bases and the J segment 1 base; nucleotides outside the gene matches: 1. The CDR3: CASSLTSGGTDTQYF. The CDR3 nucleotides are TGTGCCAGCAGCTTAACGAGCGGGGGCACAGATACGCAGTATTTT.

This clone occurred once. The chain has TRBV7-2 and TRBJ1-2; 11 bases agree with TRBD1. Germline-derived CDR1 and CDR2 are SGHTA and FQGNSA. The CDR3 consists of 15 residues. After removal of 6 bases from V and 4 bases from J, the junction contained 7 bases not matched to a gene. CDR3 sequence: CASSLRGTGGYGYTF. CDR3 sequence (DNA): TGTGCCAGCAGTCTGAGAGGGACAGGGGGCTATGGCTACACCTTC.

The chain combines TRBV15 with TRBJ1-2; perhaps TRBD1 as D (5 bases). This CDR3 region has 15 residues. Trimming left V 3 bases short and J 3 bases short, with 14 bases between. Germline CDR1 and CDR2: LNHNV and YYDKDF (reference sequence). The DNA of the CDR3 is TGTGCCACCAGCAGTTGGGCGGGGCGCGACTATGGCTACACCTTC. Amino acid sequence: CATSSWAGRDYGYTF.

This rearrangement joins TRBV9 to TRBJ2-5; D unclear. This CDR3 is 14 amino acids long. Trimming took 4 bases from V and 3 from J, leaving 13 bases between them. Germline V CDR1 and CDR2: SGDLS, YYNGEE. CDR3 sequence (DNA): TGTGCCAGCAGCCCACCCGACGGAAAAGAGACCCAGTACTTC. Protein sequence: CASSPPDGKETQYF.

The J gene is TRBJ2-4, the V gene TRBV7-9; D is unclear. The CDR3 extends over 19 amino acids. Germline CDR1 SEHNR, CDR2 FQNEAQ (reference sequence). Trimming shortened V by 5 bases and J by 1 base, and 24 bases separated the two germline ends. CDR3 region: CASSPRKSVVLVAKNIQYF. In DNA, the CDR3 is TGTGCCAGCAGCCCTCGGAAGTCCGTCGTCCTTGTGGCCAAAAACATTCAGTACTTC.

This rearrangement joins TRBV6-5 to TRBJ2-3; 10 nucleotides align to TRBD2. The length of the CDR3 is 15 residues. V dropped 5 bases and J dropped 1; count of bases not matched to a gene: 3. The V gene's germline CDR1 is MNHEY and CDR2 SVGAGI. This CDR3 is CASSHLAGGTDTQYF. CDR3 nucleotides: TGTGCCAGCAGTCACCTAGCGGGGGGCACAGATACGCAGTATTTT.

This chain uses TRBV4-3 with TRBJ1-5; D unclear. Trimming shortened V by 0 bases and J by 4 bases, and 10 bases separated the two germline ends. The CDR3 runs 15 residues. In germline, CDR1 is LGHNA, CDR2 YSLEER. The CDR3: CASSQDRWENQPQHF. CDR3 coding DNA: TGCGCCAGCAGCCAAGATAGGTGGGAGAATCAGCCCCAGCATTTT.

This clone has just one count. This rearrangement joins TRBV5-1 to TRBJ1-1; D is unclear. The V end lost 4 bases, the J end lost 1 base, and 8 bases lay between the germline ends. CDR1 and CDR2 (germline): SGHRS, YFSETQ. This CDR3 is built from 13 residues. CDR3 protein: CASSRLQNTEAFF. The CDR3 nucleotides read TGCGCCAGCAGCCGTCTCCAGAACACTGAAGCTTTCTTT.

The CDR3 region has the DNA TGTGCCAGCAGCCCAACATTCGTCTATGGCTACACCTTC. Translated: CASSPTFVYGYTF. The gene calls are TRBV6-5 and TRBJ1-2, with D hard to call. V was pared by 6 bases and J by 4 bases, with 12 bases between. The CDR3 loop spans 13 amino acids. The germline gives CDR1 MNHEY, CDR2 SVGAGI.

The CDR3 DNA sequence: TGTGCCAGCAGTCACCAGGGTCAAGAGACCCAGTACTTC. Amino acids: CASSHQGQETQYF. This rearrangement joins TRBV27 to TRBJ2-5; D might be TRBD1 (5 bases). The CDR3 spans 13 residues. CDR1 MNHEY and CDR2 SMNVEV come from the germline V gene (reference sequence). Trimming removed 5 bases from V and 2 bases from J, with 9 bases in between.

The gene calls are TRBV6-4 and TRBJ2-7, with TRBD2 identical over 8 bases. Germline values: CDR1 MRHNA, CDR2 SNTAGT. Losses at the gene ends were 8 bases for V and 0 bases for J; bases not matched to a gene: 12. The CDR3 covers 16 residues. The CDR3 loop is CASLLGRGVPSYEQYF. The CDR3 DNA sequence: TGTGCCAGCCTTCTGGGGCGGGGGGTGCCCTCCTACGAGCAGTACTTC.

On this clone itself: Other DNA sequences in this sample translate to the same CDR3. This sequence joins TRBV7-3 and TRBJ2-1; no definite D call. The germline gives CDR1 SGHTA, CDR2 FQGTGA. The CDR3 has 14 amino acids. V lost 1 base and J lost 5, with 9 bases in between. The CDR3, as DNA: TGTGCCAGCAGCTTAAGTGGTGGTAACAATGAGCAGTTCTTC. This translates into CASSLSGGNNEQFF.

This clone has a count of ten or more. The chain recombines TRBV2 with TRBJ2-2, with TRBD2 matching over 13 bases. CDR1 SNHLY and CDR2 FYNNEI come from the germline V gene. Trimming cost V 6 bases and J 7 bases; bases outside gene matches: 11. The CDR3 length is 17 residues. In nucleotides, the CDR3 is TGTGCCAGCAGCGTGACTAGCGGGAGGACGGGGTACGGGGAGCTGTTTTTT. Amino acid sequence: CASSVTSGRTGYGELFF.

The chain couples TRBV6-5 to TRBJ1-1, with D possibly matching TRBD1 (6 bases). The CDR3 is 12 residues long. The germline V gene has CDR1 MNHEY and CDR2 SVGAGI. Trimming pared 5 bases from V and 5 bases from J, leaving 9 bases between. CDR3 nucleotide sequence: TGTGCCAGCAGTATAGGGGGGACTGAAGCTTTCTTT. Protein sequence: CASSIGGTEAFF.

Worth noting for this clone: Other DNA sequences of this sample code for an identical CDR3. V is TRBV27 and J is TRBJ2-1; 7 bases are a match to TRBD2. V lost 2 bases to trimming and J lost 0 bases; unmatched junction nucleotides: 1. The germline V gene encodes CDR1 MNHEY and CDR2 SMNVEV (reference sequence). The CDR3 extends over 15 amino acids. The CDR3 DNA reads TGTGCCAGCAGTTTAGGCGGGAGCTCCTACAATGAGCAGTTCTTC. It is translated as CASSLGGSSYNEQFF.

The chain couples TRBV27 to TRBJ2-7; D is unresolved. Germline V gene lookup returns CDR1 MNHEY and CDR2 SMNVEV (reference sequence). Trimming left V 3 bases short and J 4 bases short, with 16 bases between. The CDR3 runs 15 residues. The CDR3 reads CASSFLFGRDYEQYF. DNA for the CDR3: TGTGCCAGCAGTTTTTTGTTTGGCAGAGATTACGAGCAGTACTTC.

The CDR3 nucleotides are TGTGCCAGCAGTGATGGGACAGGGGCTAGCTATGGCTACACCTTC. It translates to CASSDGTGASYGYTF. This chain uses TRBV2 with TRBJ1-2, with 10 bases that match TRBD1. From germline, CDR1 is SNHLY and CDR2 FYNNEI. The CDR3 is 15 amino acids. Germline trimming cut 3 bases from V and 4 bases from J; bases unmatched to any gene: 5.

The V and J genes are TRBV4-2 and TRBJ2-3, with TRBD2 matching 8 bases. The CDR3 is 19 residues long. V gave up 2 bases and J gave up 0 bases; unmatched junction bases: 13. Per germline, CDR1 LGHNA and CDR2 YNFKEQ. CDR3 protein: CASSQYERGQEDSTDTQYF. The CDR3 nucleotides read TGTGCCAGCAGCCAATACGAGCGGGGGCAAGAGGATAGCACAGATACGCAGTATTTT.

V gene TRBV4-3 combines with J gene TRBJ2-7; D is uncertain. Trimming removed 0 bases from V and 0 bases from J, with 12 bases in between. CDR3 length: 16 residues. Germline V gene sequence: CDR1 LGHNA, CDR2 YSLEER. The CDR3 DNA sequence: TGCGCCAGCAGCCAAGATTGGAACGGGTACTCCTACGAGCAGTACTTC. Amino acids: CASSQDWNGYSYEQYF.

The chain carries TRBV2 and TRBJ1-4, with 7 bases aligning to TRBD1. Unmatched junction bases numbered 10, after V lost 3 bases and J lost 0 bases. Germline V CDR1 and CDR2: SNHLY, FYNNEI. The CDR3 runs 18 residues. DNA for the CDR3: TGTGCCAGCAGTGAGAGGGGGCAGGTTTACGCAACTAATGAAAAACTGTTTTTT. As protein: CASSERGQVYATNEKLFF.

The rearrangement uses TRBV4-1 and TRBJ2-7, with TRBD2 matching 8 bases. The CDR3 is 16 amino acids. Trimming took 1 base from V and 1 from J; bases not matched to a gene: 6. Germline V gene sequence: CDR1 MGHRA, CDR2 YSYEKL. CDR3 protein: CASSQVLAEASYEQYF. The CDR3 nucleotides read TGCGCCAGCAGCCAAGTACTAGCGGAGGCTTCCTACGAGCAGTACTTC.

The CDR3 loop is CASSNRDTKNTEAFF. The CDR3 region has the DNA TGTGCCAGCAGTAACCGGGACACTAAGAACACTGAAGCTTTCTTT. This chain uses TRBV6-6 with TRBJ1-1; a weak D match, TRBD1 (6 bases). This CDR3 contains 15 residues. Trimming pared 5 bases from V and 1 base from J, leaving 14 bases between. CDR1 MNHNY and CDR2 SVGAGI come from the germline V gene (reference sequence).

In nucleotides, the CDR3 is TGTGCCAGCAGTGAAGGACAGGCGAGCTCCTACGAGCAGTACTTC. Protein sequence: CASSEGQASSYEQYF. J is TRBJ2-7 and V is TRBV6-1, with D perhaps TRBD1 (6 bases). The CDR3 is made up of 15 amino acids. The germline V gene has CDR1 MNHNS and CDR2 SASEGT. Trimming took 1 base from V and 0 from J, leaving 10 bases between them.

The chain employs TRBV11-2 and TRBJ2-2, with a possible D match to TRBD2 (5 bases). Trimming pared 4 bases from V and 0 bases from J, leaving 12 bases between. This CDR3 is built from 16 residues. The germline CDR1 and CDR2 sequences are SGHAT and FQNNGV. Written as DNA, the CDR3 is TGTGCCAGCAGCTACCGCGGGTTCGCGAACACCGGGGAGCTGTTTTTT. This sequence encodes CASSYRGFANTGELFF.

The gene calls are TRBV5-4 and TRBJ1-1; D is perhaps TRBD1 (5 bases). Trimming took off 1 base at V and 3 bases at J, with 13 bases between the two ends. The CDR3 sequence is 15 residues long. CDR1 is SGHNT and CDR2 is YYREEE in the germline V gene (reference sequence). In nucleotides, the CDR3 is TGTGCCAGCAGCTTGAGCTGGGGAGGGGACACTGAAGCTTTCTTT. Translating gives CASSLSWGGDTEAFF.